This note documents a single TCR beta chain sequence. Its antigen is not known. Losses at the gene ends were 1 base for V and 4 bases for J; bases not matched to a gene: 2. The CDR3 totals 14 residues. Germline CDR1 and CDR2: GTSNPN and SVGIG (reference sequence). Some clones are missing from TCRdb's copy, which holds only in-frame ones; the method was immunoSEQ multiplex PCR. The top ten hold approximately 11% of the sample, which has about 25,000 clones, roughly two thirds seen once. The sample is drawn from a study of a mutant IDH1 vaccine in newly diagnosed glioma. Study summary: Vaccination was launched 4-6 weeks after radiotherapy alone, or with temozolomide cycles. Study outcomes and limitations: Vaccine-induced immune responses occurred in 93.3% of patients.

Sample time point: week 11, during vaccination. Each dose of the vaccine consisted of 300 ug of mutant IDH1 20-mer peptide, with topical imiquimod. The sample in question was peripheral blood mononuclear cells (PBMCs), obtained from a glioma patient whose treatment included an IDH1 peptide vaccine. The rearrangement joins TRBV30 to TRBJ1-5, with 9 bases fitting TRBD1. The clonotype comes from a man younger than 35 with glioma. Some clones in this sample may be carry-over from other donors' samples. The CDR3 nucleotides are TGTGCCTGGAGTGCTGGACAGGGGAATCAGCCCCAGCATTTT. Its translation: CAWSAGQGNQPQHF.